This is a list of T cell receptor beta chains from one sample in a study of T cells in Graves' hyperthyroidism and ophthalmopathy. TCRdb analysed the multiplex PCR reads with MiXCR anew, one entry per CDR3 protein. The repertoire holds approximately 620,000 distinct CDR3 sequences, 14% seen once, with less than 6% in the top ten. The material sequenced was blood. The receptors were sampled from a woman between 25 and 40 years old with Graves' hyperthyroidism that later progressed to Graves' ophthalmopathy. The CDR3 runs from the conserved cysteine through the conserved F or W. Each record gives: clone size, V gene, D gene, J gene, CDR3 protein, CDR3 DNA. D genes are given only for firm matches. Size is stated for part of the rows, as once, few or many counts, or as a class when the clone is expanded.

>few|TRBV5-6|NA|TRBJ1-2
CASSLPLQDYGYTF
TGTGCCAGCAGCTTGCCGTTGCAGGACTATGGCTACACCTTC
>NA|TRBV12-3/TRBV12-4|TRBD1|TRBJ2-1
CASSNAGTVVWEQFF
TGTGCCAGCAGCAACGCCGGGACAGTTGTTTGGGAGCAGTTCTTC
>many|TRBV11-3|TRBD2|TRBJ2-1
CASSTTSGNGEQFF
TGTGCCAGCAGCACGACTAGCGGGAACGGTGAGCAGTTCTTC
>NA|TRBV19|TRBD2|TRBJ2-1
CASSRLLAGGEQFF
TGTGCCAGTAGTAGGTTACTAGCGGGAGGTGAGCAGTTCTTC
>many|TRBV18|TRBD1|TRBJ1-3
CASSPTGQNSGNTIYF
TGTGCCAGCTCACCAACGGGACAGAACTCTGGAAACACCATATATTTT
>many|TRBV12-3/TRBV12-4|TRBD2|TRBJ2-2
CASSASGRAKGELFF
TGTGCCAGCAGCGCTAGCGGGAGGGCCAAGGGGGAGCTGTTTTTT
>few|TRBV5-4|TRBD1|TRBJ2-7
CATEGASYEQYF
TGTGCCACCGAGGGGGCTTCCTACGAGCAGTACTTC
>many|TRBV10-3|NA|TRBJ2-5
CAIRDTGETQYF
TGTGCCATCAGAGACACGGGGGAGACCCAGTACTTC
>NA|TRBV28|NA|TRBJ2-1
CAGRETSETRTYNEQFF
TGTGCCGGCAGAGAAACCTCCGAGACTAGAACCTACAATGAGCAGTTCTTC
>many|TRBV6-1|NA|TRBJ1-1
CASRGVRRGSGTEAFF
TGTGCCAGCAGGGGGGTTCGGAGGGGCAGTGGGACTGAAGCTTTCTTT
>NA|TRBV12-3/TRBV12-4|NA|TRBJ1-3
CASSFKGSGNTIYF
TGTGCCAGCAGTTTTAAAGGGTCTGGAAACACCATATATTTT
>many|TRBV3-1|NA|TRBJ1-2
CASSLTGQAAHNYGYTF
TGTGCCAGCAGCCTGACGGGCCAGGCAGCTCATAACTATGGCTACACCTTC
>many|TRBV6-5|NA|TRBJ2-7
CASSYEDSAGEQYF
TGTGCCAGCAGTTACGAGGACTCGGCGGGAGAGCAGTACTTC
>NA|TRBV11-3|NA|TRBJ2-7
CASRFTDSSYEQYF
TGTGCCAGCCGCTTCACGGACAGCTCCTACGAGCAGTACTTC
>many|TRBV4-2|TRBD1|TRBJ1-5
CASSLGIGGGSNQPQHF
TGTGCCAGCAGCCTGGGGATAGGGGGCGGGAGCAATCAGCCCCAGCATTTT
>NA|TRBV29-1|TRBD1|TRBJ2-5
CSLWDRTFQETQYF
TGCAGCCTATGGGACAGGACATTTCAAGAGACCCAGTACTTC
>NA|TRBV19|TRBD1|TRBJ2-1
CASSRPGQGPNEQFF
TGTGCCAGTAGCCGCCCGGGACAGGGCCCCAATGAGCAGTTCTTC
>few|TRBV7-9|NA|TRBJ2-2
CASSFFLARNTGELFF
TGTGCCAGCAGCTTTTTTCTAGCGAGGAACACCGGGGAGCTGTTTTTT
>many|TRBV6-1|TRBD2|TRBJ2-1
CASRPPSGGLYNEQFF
TGTGCCAGCAGACCTCCTAGCGGAGGTCTCTACAATGAGCAGTTCTTC
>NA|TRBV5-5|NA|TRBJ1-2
CASSLEGMFYGYTF
TGTGCCAGCAGCCTGGAAGGGATGTTTTATGGCTACACCTTC
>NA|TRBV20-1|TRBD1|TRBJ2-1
CSADGGGRGNNEQFF
TGCAGTGCCGATGGTGGTGGCAGGGGGAACAATGAGCAGTTCTTC
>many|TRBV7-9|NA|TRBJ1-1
CASSLGITEAFF
TGTGCCAGCAGCTTAGGGATCACTGAAGCTTTCTTT
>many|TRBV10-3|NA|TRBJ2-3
CAISERVPDTQYF
TGTGCCATCAGTGAGAGGGTACCAGATACGCAGTATTTT
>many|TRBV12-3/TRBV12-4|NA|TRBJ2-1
CASSLVGGVNEQFF
TGTGCCAGCAGTTTAGTAGGAGGGGTAAATGAGCAGTTCTTC
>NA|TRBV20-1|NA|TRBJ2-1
CSAFTLGASSYNEQFF
TGCAGTGCTTTTACCCTTGGGGCGAGCTCCTACAATGAGCAGTTCTTC
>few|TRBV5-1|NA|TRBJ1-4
CASSFGGVEEKLFF
TGCGCCAGCAGCTTTGGAGGGGTGGAGGAAAAACTGTTTTTT
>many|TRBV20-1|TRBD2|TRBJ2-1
CSARRLAVYNEQFF
TGCAGTGCTCGCAGACTAGCGGTATACAATGAGCAGTTCTTC
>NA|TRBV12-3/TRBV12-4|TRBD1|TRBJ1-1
CASSPRTGVDTEAFF
TGTGCCAGCAGTCCCAGGACAGGGGTAGACACTGAAGCTTTCTTT
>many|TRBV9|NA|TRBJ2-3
CASSVAVSTDTQYF
TGTGCCAGCAGCGTGGCAGTGAGCACAGATACGCAGTATTTT
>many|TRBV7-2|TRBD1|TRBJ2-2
CASSPGTGGMTGELFF
TGTGCCAGCAGCCCGGGGACAGGGGGCATGACCGGGGAGCTGTTTTTT
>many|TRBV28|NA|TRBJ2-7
CASSLQMLGWEQYF
TGTGCCAGCAGCTTACAAATGCTAGGGTGGGAGCAGTACTTC
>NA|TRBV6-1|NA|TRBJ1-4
CASHPGRGDEKLFF
TGTGCCAGTCACCCAGGTCGGGGCGATGAAAAACTGTTTTTT
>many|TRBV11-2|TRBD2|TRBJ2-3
CASSFGRAGGIEDTQYF
TGTGCCAGCAGCTTTGGAAGGGCGGGAGGGATTGAAGATACGCAGTATTTT
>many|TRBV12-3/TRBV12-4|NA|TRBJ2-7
CASSLGLARVEQYF
TGTGCCAGCAGTTTAGGGCTAGCGCGGGTAGAGCAGTACTTC
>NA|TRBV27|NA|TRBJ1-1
CASSLNRASEAFF
TGTGCCAGCAGTTTAAACAGGGCCTCTGAAGCTTTCTTT
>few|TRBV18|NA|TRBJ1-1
CASSPQGGFYTEAFF
TGTGCCAGCTCACCACAGGGGGGATTCTACACTGAAGCTTTCTTT
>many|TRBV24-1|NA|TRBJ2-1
CATSDLAPDNEQFF
TGTGCCACCAGTGATTTGGCACCCGACAATGAGCAGTTCTTC